This T cell receptor (beta chain) was sequenced for a study of control samples from healthy donors and cancer patients. Libraries were prepared by immunoSEQ multiplex PCR; TCRdb keeps only in-frame clonotypes and omits some of them. The sample records 95,000 to 130,000 clones, 88% being singletons. The CDR3 length is 15 residues. V shed 2 bases and J shed 0 bases, with 9 bases lying between them. In germline, CDR1 is MNHEY, CDR2 SMNVEV (reference sequence). This clone occurred a few times. The same CDR3 also results from other DNA sequences found in this sample. The clonotype was recovered from a woman in her 70s in good health. The chain employs TRBV27 and TRBJ2-3; the D is unclear. The sample taken for sequencing was blood. This CDR3 reads CASSLRRISTDTQYF. The CDR3 DNA reads TGTGCCAGCAGTTTACGACGAATTAGCACAGATACGCAGTATTTT.